This T cell receptor beta chain was identified in a study of T cells in women clearing cervical HPV infection. There are 14 residues in the CDR3. Trimming cost V 1 base and J 4 bases; bases outside gene matches: 2. The germline gives CDR1 SGHVS, CDR2 FQNEAQ. As regards this clone: The sequence runs out 3 residues before the end of the CDR3; the remainder is reconstructed from the germline J gene.

Average input was around 1,200 ng genomic DNA for immunoSEQ TCR beta CDR3 amplification. Only in-frame clones appear in the TCRdb table, and some are missing; sequencing was by immunoSEQ multiplex PCR. The ten top clones account for 1.2%, within a sample of tens of thousands of clones. Input material: blood buffy coat. The receptor comes from a woman between 18 and 75 years old with a cervical HPV16 infection that either progressed to CIN3+ or cleared (not recorded which). J is TRBJ2-7 and V is TRBV7-8; 9 nucleotides agree with TRBD1. The CDR3 bases that were read are TGTGCCAGCAGCTTAGGGGACAGGGTGTACGAG. Protein sequence: CASSLGDRVYE. The whole CDR3 protein is CASSLGDRVYEQYF.